This record looks at one TCR beta chain sequence and its context. Its antigen remains unidentified. This record belongs to a study of cytomegalovirus exposure and HLA in healthy donors. Study results and caveats: From TCR beta sequences, most subjects' HLA-A and HLA-B alleles were reportedly predicted accurately. A later analysis showed that HLA-associated TCR beta chains had undergone more clonal expansion than equally common others. Specificity for CMV antigens was confirmed in vitro for three of the CMV-associated chains.

The primer mix had 60 Vbeta and 13 Jbeta primers. The protocol was immunoSEQ multiplex PCR, while the TCRdb copy is restricted to in-frame clones and leaves out a portion. Here the sample table reports about 130,000 clones. There are 13 residues in the CDR3. The germline V and J ends were trimmed by 4 bases and 8 bases, with 11 bases remaining between them. Germline lookup yields CDR1 MDHEN and CDR2 SYDVKM. The specimen sequenced was PBMCs. The rearrangement uses TRBV28 and TRBJ1-4; D gene uncertain. The clonotype originates from a man younger than 35 in good health and CMV-seronegative. As DNA, the CDR3 is TGTGCCAGCAGTTCTTGGGCCTCCGAAAAACTGTTTTTT. It yields the protein CASSSWASEKLFF.